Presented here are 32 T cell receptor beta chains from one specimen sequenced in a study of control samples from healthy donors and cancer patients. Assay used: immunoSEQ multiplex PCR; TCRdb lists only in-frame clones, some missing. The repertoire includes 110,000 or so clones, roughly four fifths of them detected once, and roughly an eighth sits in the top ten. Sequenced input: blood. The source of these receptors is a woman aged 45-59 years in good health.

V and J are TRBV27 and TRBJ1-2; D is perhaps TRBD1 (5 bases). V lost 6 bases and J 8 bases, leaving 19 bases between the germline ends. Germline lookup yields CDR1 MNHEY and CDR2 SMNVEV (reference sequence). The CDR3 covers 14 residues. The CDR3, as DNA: TGTGCCAGCAGCCTGGCGGCGGGGGGAGGCGGCTACACCTTC. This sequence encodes CASSLAAGGGGYTF.

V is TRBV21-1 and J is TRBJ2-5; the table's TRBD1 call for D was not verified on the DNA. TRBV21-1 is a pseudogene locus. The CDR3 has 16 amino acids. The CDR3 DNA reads TGTGCCAGCAGCAGCCTGGACGGGACAGCCAGAGAGACCCAGTACTTC. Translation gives CASSSLDGTARETQYF.

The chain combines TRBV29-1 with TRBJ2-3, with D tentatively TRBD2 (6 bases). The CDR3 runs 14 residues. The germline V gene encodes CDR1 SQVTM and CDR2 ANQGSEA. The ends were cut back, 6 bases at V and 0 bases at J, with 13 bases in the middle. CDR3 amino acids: CSVPGTGSTDTQYF. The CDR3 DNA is TGCAGCGTGCCCGGGACTGGAAGCACAGATACGCAGTATTTT.

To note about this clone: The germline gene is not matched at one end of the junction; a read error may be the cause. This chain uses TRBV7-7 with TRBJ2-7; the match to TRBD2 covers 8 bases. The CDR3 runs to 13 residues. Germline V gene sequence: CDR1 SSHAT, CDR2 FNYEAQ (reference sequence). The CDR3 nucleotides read TGTGCTAGCAGCTCCAGCGGGAGTAACGAGCAGTACTTC. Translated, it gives CASSSSGSNEQYF.

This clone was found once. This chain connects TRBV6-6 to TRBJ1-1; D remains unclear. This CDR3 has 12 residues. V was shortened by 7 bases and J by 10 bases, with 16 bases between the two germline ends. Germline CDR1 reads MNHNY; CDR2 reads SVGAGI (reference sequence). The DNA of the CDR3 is TGTGCCAGCACCTACCGACCCCCTGGAGCTTTCTTT. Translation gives CASTYRPPGAFF.

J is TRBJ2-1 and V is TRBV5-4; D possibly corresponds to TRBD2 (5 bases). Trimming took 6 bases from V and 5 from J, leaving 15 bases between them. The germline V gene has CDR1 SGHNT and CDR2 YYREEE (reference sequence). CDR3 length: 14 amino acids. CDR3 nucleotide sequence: TGTGCCAGCAACAATAAGGGAGCCAACAATGAGCAGTTCTTC. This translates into CASNNKGANNEQFF.

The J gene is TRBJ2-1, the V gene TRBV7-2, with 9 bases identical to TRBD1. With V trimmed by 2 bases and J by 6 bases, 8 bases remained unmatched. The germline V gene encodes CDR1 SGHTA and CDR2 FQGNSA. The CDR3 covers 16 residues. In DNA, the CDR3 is TGTGCCAGCAGCTTAACAACAGGGGGCTCTCTCAATGAGCAGTTCTTC. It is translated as CASSLTTGGSLNEQFF. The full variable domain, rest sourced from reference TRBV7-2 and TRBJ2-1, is GAGVSQSPSNKVTEKGKDVELRCDPISGHTALYWYRQSLGQGLEFLIYFQGNSAPDKSGLPSDRFSAERTGGSVSTLTIQRTQQEDSAVYLCASSLTTGGSLNEQFFGPGTRLTVL.

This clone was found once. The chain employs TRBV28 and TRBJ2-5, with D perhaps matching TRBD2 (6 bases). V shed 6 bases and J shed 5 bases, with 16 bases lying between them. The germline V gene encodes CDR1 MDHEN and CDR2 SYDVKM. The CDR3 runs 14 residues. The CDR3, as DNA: TGTGCCAGCAGGCGCCTCGCGGGATGGGAGACCCAGTACTTC. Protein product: CASRRLAGWETQYF.

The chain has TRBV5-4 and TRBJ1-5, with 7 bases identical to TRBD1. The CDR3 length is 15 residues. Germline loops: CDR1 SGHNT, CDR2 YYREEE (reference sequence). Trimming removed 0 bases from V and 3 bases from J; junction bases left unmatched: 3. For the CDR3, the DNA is TGTGCCAGCAGCTTGGGGACAGGAGACAATCAGCCCCAGCATTTT. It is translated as CASSLGTGDNQPQHF.

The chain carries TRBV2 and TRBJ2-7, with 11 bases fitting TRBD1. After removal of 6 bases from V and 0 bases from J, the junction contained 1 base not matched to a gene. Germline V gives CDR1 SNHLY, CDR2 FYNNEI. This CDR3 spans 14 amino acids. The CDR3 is CASRGTGGSYEQYF. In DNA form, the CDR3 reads TGTGCCAGCAGGGGGACAGGGGGCTCCTACGAGCAGTACTTC.

This CDR3 reads CAISELGTYNEQFF. The CDR3 DNA sequence: TGTGCCATCAGTGAGCTGGGGACCTACAATGAGCAGTTCTTC. The chain uses TRBV10-3 and TRBJ2-1; D unresolved. The ends were cut back, 2 bases at V and 2 bases at J, with 7 bases in the middle. The CDR3 runs 14 residues. Germline CDR1 reads ENHRY; CDR2 reads SYGVKD.

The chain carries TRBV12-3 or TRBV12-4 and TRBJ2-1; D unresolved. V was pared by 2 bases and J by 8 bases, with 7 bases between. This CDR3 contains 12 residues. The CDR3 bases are TGTGCCAGCAGTTTAAAGGTGTATGAGCAGTTCTTC. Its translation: CASSLKVYEQFF.

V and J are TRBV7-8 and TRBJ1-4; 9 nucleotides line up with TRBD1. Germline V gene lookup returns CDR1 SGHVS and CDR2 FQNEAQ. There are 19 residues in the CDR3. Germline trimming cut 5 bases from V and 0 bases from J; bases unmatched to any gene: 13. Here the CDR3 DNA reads TGTGCCAGCAGCCAAGTCACAGGGGGCGCTTCCGCAACTAATGAAAAACTGTTTTTT. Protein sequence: CASSQVTGGASATNEKLFF.

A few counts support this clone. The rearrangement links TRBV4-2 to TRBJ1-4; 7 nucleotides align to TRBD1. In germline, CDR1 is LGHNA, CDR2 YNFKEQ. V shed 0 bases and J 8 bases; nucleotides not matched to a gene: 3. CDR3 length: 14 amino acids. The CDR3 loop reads CASSQDLDREKLFF. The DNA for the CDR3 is TGTGCCAGCAGCCAAGACCTGGACAGGGAAAAACTGTTTTTT.

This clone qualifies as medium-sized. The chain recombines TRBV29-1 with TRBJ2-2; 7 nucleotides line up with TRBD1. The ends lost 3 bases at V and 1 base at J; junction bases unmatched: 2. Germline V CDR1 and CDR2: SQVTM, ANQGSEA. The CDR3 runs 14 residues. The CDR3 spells CSVDRQGNTGELFF. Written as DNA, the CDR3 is TGCAGCGTTGATCGACAGGGGAACACCGGGGAGCTGTTTTTT.

This CDR3 is CASSLDRRQGGYTF. CDR3 coding DNA: TGTGCCAGCAGCTTAGACCGGCGCCAGGGTGGCTACACCTTC. The chain couples TRBV7-9 to TRBJ1-2; D may be TRBD1 (5 bases). This CDR3 has 14 amino acids. V was trimmed by 1 base and J by 7 bases, leaving 13 bases between them. Germline assignment: CDR1 SEHNR and CDR2 FQNEAQ (reference sequence).

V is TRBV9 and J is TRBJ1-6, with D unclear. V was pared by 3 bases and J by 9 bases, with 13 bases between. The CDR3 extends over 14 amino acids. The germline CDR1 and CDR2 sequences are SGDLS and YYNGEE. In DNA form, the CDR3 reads TGTGCCAGCAGCGGAGGGTCAGTAGTTTCACCCCTCCACTTT. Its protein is CASSGGSVVSPLHF.

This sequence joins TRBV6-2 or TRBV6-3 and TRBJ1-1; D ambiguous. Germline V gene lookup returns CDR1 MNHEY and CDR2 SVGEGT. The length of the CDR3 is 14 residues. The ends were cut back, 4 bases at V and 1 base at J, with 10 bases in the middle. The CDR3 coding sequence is TGTGCCAGCAGTTCCCACGGGAAGAACACTGAAGCTTTCTTT. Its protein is CASSSHGKNTEAFF.

The CDR3 DNA reads as TGTGCCAGTAGTTCTACCCTCAGGGGGCAGGATCAGCCCCAGCATTTT. It translates to CASSSTLRGQDQPQHF. V usage is TRBV19 and J usage is TRBJ1-5; TRBD1 matches 8 bases. J was trimmed by 5 bases and V by 5 bases; bases with no gene match: 11. This CDR3 region has 16 residues. Germline loops: CDR1 LNHDA, CDR2 SQIVND (reference sequence).

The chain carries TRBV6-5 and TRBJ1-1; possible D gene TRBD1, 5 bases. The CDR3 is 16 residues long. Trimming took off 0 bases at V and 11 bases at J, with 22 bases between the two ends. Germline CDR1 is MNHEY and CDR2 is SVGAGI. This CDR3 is CASSYSASGALVSAFF. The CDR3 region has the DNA TGTGCCAGCAGTTACTCTGCCTCCGGGGCTCTTGTTTCGGCTTTCTTT.

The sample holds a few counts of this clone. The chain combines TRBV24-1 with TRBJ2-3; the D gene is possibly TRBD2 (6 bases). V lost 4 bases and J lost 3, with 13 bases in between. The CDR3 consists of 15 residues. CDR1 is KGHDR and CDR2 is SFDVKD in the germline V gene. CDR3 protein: CATSERLGSTDTQYF. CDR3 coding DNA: TGTGCCACCAGTGAACGACTAGGATCAACAGATACGCAGTATTTT.

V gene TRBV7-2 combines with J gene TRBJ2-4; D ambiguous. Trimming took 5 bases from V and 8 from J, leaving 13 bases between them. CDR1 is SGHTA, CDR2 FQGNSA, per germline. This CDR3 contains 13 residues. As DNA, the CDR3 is TGTGCCAGCAGCCCCCCAGCACGGGACATTCAGTACTTC. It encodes CASSPPARDIQYF.

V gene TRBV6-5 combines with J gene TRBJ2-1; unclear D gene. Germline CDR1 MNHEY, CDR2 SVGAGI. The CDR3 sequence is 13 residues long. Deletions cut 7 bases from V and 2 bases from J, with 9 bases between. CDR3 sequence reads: CASNPSTYNEQFF. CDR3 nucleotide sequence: TGTGCCAGCAATCCGTCCACCTACAATGAGCAGTTCTTC.

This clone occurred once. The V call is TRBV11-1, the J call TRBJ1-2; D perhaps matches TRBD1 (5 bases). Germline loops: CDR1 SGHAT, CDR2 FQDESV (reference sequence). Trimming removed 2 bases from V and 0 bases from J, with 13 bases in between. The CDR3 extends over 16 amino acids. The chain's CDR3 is CASSLKGLPTNYGYTF. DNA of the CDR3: TGTGCCAGCAGCTTAAAGGGGTTGCCTACTAACTATGGCTACACCTTC. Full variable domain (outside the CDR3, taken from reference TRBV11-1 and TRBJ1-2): EAEVAQSPRYKITEKSQAVAFWCDPISGHATLYWYRQILGQGPELLVQFQDESVVDDSQLPKDRFSAERLKGVDSTLKIQPAELGDSAMYLCASSLKGLPTNYGYTFGSGTRLTVV.

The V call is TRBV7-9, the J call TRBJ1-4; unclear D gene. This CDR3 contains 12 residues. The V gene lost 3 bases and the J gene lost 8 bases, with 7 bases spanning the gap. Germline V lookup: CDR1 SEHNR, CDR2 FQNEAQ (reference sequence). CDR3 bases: TGTGCCAGCAGCTTTGGGGAAGAAAAACTGTTTTTT. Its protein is CASSFGEEKLFF.

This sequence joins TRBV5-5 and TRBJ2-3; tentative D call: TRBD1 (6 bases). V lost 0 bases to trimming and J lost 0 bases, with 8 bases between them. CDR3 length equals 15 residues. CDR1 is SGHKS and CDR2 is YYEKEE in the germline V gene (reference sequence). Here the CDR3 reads CASSLEGHSTDTQYF. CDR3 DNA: TGTGCCAGCAGCTTGGAGGGACATAGCACAGATACGCAGTATTTT.

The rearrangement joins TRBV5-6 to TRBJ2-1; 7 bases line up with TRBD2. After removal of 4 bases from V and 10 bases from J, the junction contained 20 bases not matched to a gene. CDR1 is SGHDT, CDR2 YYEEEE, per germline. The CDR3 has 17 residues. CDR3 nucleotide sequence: TGTGCCAGCAGCCCATCTAGCGTCGGGAGGCGAGGCGGCGAGCAGTTCTTC. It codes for CASSPSSVGRRGGEQFF.

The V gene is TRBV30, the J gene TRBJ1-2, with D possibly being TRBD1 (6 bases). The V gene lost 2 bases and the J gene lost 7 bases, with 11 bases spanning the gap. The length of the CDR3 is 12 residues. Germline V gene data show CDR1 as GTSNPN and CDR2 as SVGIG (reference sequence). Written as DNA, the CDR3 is TGTGCCTGGAGTCGCAGGGGAACTGGCTACACCTTC. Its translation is CAWSRRGTGYTF.

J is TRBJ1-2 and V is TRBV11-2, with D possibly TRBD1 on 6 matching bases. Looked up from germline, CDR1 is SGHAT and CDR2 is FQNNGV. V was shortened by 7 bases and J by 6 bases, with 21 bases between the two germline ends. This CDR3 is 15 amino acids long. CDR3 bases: TGTGCCAGCACAAAAAGGGCAGGGGAAAGTGATGGCTACACCTTC. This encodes CASTKRAGESDGYTF.

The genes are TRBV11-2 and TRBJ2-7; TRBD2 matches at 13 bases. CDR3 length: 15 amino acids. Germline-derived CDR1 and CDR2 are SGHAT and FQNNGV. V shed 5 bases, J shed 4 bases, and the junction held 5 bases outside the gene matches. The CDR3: CASSPGLAGEYEQYF. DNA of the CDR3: TGTGCCAGCAGCCCCGGACTAGCGGGAGAGTACGAGCAGTACTTC.

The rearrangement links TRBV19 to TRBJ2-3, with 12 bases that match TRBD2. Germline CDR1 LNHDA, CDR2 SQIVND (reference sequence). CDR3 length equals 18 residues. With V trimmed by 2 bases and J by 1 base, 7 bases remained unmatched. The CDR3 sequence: CASSILAGGGAGTDTQYF. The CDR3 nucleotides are TGTGCCAGTAGTATACTAGCGGGAGGGGGGGCTGGCACAGATACGCAGTATTTT.

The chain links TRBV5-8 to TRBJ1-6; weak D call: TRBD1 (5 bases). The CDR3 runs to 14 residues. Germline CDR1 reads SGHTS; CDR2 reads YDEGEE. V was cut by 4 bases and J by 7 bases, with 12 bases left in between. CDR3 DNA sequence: TGTGCCAGCAGCCTCGGGACGGTAAATTCACCCCTCCACTTT. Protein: CASSLGTVNSPLHF.